This T cell receptor (beta chain) was identified during a study of shared clonotypes between healthy human individuals (dated by TCRdb to 2018 to 2020). Regarding the complete study: A few men and a couple of women, aged 18 to 49 years, made up the cohort. The study deeply sequenced blood TCR repertoires of five healthy adults to estimate repertoire size and the extent of clonotype sharing between individuals. To increase sequencing depth and limit assay-specific biases, TCR repertoire library preparation and sequencing were carried out by different laboratories using diverse techniques. Between about 0.85 and 9.5 billion PBMCs per donor were obtained by leukapheresis. Per donor, three plates each were used for CD4 naive and CD4 memory, two for CD8 naive, and one for CD8 memory. The research as a whole found: Rarefaction of sorted-subset datasets indicated incomplete sequencing despite the large sequencing depth. The genetic and exposure-history diversity represented was limited by the small number of donors. Higher generation probabilities were observed for clonotypes shared by all four sorted-subset donors than for non-shared clonotypes. Naive subsets generally had larger estimated clonotype richness than memory subsets. Sampling was restricted to blood, and TCR repertoires in tissues likely differ from the TCR repertoires found in blood. Pairwise subsampling led to the expectation that sequencing depth would affect the degree of clonotype sharing among donors. Roughly 5% of naive CD4, 3.5% of naive CD8, around 2.3% of memory CD4, and approximately 0.39% of memory CD8 clonotypes were shared across a few donors.

The donors were healthy, HIV-negative adults who had no recently reported acute infections or vaccinations. All donors were Caucasian adults living in Nashville, Tennessee, USA. CD4+ T cells were enriched by magnetic negative selection; naive cells were then positively selected on CD45RA, and the negative fraction formed the memory subset. Blood was collected by leukapheresis, and PBMCs were isolated by Ficoll-Histopaque density gradient centrifugation and then cryopreserved in liquid nitrogen vapor phase. Purity and quantity of every magnetically sorted T cell population were checked by analytical flow cytometry. From each sorted fraction, genomic DNA was isolated and quantified by UV absorbance on a Nanodrop 2000c. As regards this clone: Its antigen has not been determined. One base away there is no much larger clone; base qualities are not given.

V drops 7 bases and J drops 1 base, leaving 8 bases in between. From its cysteine to its phenylalanine, the CDR3 spans 12 amino acids. The DNA shown is the 36-base CDR3, in frame from base 1. The germline V gene sets CDR1 to SGDLS and CDR2 to YYNGEE. Using the deep immunoSEQ assay, TCR CDR3 regions were amplified from genomic DNA by multiplex PCR. For each cell subset, the extracted genomic DNA was distributed evenly across all wells of several immunoSEQ 96-well plates, and each plate served as one replicate. Each replicate PCR for sorted subsets received approximately 220 ng genomic DNA, equal to about 30,000 T cell genomes. Purified libraries were measured with a Qubit 3.0 fluorometer, size-checked on a Bioanalyzer 2100, and measured again with the KAPA Library Quantification kit. Each immunoSEQ 96-well plate was sequenced on its own single-read 150-cycle Illumina NextSeq 550 flow cell. For the original study's pipeline: Because only junctional sequences without quality scores were contained in the immunoSEQ output, filtering matching that applied to full-length reads could not be performed. Sequences were annotated with PyIR, a Python wrapper for IgBLAST v1.9, and V/J genes and CDR3 were assigned using IMGT germline references. Reads were removed for weak V/J assignments (E-value above 1e-6), missing CDR3, stop codons, out-of-frame junctions, or ambiguous translated residues. V3J clonotypes were defined by identical inferred V gene, J gene, and CDR3 amino acid sequence. The percentage overlap between two repertoires was calculated by dividing the number of shared unique clonotypes by the size of the smaller repertoire. Repertoire richness was assessed with RTK rarefaction, the Chao1 estimator, and Recon v2.1 estimates of unobserved clonotypes. Generation probabilities were computed with OLGA for all TCRbeta clonotypes obtained by the gDNA method from several donors. TCRdb's version of the immuneACCESS table is confined to in-frame rearrangements and falls short of the full clone set. An unresolved V gene accounts for under half of the shortfall where checked; the remainder is of unknown origin. Clone size and V and J calls were adopted from that table, with D and trimming inferred from the DNA. The sample includes 2,500,000 or so clones, with approximately 93% observed a single time. About 0.34% of the sample is taken by the ten largest.

The sequence was obtained from a man aged 18 to 30 in good health. Some clones in this sample may be carry-over from other donors' samples. The chain uses TRBV9 and TRBJ1-2, and perhaps TRBD1 as D gene, on 6 matching bases. Sequencing was carried out using naive CD4+ T cells from PBMCs. What the cell subset or site label conveys for this sample: CD45RA+ positively selected. The nucleotides read TGTGCCAGCGGACAGCTTAACTATGGCTACACCTTC. This codes for CASGQLNYGYTF.